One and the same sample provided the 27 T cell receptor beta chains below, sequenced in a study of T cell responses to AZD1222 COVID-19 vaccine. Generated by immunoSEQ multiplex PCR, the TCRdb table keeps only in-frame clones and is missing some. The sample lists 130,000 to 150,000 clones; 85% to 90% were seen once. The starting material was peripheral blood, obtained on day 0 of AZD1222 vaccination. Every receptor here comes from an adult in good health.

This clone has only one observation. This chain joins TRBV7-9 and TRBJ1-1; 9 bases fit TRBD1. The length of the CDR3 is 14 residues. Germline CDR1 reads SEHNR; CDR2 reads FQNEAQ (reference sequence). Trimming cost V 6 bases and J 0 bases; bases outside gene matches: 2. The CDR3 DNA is TGTGCCAGCAGGGGGACAGGGATGAACACTGAAGCTTTCTTT. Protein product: CASRGTGMNTEAFF.

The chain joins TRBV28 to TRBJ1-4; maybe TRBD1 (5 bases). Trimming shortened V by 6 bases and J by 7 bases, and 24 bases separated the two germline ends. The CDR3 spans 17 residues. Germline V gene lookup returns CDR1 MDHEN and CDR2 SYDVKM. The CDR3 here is CASSTPIRAIQGEKLFF. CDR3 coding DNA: TGTGCCAGCAGCACCCCAATTCGGGCCATCCAGGGTGAAAAACTGTTTTTT.

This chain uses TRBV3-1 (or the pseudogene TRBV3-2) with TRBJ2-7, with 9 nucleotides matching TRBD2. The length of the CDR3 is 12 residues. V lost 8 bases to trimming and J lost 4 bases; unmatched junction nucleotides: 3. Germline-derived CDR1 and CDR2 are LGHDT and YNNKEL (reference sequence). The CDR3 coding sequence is TGTGCCAGCGCGCGGGGGGGGTACGAGCAGTACTTC. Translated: CASARGGYEQYF.

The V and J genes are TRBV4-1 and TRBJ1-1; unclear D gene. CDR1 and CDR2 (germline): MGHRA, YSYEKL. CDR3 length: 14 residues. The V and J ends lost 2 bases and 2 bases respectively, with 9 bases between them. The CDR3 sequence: CASSQPLGNTEAFF. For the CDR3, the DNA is TGCGCCAGCAGCCAACCTTTGGGAAACACTGAAGCTTTCTTT.

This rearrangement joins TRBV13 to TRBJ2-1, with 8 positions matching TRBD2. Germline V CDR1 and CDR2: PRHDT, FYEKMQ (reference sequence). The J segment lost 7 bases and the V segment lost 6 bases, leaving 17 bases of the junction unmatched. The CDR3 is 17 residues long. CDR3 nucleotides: TGTGCCAGCAGTCAGGTCGGAGGCGGGGGGTTGTTTAATGAGCAGTTCTTC. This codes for CASSQVGGGGLFNEQFF.

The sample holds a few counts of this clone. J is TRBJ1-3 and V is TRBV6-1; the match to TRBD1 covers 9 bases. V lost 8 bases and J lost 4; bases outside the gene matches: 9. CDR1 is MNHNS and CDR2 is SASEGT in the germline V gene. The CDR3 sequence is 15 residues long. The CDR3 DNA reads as TGTGCCAGCGAGACAGCGGGACAGGGAGGAAACACCATATATTTT. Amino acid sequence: CASETAGQGGNTIYF.

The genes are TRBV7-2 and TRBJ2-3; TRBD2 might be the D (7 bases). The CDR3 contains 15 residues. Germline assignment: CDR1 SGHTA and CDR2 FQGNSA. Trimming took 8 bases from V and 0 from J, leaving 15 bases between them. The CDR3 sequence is CASRSRGASTDTQYF. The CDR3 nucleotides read TGTGCCAGCCGGTCTCGGGGGGCGAGCACAGATACGCAGTATTTT.

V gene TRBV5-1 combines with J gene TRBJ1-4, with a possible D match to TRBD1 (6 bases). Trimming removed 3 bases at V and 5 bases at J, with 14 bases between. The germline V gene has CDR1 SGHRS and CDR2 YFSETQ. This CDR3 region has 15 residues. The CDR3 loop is CASSYGQPMNEKLFF. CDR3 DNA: TGCGCCAGCAGCTATGGACAGCCTATGAATGAAAAACTGTTTTTT.

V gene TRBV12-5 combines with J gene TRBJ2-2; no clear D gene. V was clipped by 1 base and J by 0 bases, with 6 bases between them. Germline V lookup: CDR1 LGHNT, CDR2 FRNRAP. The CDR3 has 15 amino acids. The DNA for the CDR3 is TGTGCTAGTGGTTTGGGCCAGACGAACACCGGGGAGCTGTTTTTT. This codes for CASGLGQTNTGELFF.

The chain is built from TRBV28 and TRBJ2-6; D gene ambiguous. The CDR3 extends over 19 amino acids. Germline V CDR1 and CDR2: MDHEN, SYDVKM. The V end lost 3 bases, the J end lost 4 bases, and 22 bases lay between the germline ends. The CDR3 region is CASSFYRSVALEGANVLTF. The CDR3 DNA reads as TGTGCCAGCAGTTTTTATCGTTCGGTGGCACTGGAAGGGGCCAACGTCCTGACTTTC. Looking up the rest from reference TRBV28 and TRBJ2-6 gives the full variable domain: DVKVTQSSRYLVKRTGEKVFLECVQDMDHENMFWYRQDPGLGLRLIYFSYDVKMKEKGDIPEGYSVSREKKERFSLILESASTNQTSMYLCASSFYRSVALEGANVLTFGAGSRLTVL.

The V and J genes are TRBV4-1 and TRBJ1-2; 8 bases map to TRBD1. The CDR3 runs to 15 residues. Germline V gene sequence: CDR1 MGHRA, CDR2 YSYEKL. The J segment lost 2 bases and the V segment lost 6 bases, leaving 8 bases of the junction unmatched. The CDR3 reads CASSLRGPENYGYTF. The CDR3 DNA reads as TGCGCCAGCAGTCTCAGGGGGCCGGAGAACTATGGCTACACCTTC.

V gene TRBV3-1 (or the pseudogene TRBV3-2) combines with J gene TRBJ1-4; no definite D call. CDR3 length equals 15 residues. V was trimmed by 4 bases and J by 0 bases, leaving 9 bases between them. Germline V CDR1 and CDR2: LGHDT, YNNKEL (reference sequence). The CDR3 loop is CASSPARSTNEKLFF. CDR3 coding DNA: TGTGCCAGCAGCCCAGCGAGGTCAACTAATGAAAAACTGTTTTTT.

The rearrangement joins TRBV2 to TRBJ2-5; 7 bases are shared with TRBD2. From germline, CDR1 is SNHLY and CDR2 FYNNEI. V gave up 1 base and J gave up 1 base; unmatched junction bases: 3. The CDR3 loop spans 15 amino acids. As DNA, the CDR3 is TGTGCCAGCAGTGAAGGGGGGACTATCCAAGAGACCCAGTACTTC. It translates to CASSEGGTIQETQYF. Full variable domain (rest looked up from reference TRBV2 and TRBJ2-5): EPEVTQTPSHQVTQMGQEVILRCVPISNHLYFYWYRQILGQKVEFLVSFYNNEISEKSEIFDDQFSVERPDGSNFTLKIRSTKLEDSAMYFCASSEGGTIQETQYFGPGTRLLVL.

CDR3 amino acids: CASSVEAEMNTEAFF. CDR3 nucleotides: TGTGCCAGCAGCGTAGAGGCCGAGATGAACACTGAAGCTTTCTTT. The chain carries TRBV9 and TRBJ1-1; D call uncertain. There are 15 residues in the CDR3. The germline V gene has CDR1 SGDLS and CDR2 YYNGEE. V was shortened by 0 bases and J by 0 bases, with 9 bases between the two germline ends.

The CDR3 DNA reads as TGTGCCAGTAGTATCACCGGACTACCTGGGGGCTACACCTTC. This codes for CASSITGLPGGYTF. The genes are TRBV19 and TRBJ1-2; no clear D. Germline V gene lookup returns CDR1 LNHDA and CDR2 SQIVND (reference sequence). The CDR3 totals 14 residues. V was trimmed by 3 bases and J by 8 bases, leaving 16 bases between them.

The CDR3 bases are TGTGCCAGCAGCCGCGGACAGTTCCGAGGAAACACCATATATTTT. It specifies CASSRGQFRGNTIYF. The rearrangement links TRBV6-5 to TRBJ1-3; perhaps TRBD1 as D (6 bases). The CDR3 runs 15 residues. Looked up from germline, CDR1 is MNHEY and CDR2 is SVGAGI. V was clipped by 6 bases and J by 4 bases, with 16 bases between them.

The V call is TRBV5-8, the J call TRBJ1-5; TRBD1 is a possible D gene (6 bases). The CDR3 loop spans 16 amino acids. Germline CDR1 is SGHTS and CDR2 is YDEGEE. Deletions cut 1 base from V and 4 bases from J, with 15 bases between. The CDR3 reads CASSLRGIGSNQPQHF. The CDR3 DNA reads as TGTGCCAGCAGCTTGAGGGGGATCGGGTCGAATCAGCCCCAGCATTTT.

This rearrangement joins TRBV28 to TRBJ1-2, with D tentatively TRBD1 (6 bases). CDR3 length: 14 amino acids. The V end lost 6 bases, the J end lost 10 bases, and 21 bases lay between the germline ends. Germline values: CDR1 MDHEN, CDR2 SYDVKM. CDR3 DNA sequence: TGTGCCAGCAGCCCCGGAGGGGGGCATATTGACTACACCTTC. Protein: CASSPGGGHIDYTF.

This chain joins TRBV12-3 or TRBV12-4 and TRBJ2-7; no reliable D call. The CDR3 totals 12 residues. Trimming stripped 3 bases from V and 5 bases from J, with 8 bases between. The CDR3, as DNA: TGTGCCAGCAGTTTCATTCTGAACGAGCAGTACTTC. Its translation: CASSFILNEQYF.

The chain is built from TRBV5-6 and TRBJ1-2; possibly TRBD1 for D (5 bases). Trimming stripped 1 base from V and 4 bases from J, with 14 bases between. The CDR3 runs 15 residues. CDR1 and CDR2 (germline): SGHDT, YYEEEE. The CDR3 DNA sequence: TGTGCCAGCAGCTTGAGAAGGGGCACAACCTATGGCTACACCTTC. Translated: CASSLRRGTTYGYTF.

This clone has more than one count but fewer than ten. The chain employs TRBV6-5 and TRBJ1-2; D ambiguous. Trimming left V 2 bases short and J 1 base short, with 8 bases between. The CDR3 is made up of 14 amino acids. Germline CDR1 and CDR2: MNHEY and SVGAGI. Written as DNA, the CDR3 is TGTGCCAGCAGTTACGCAGCGCGTAACTATGGCTACACCTTC. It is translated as CASSYAARNYGYTF.

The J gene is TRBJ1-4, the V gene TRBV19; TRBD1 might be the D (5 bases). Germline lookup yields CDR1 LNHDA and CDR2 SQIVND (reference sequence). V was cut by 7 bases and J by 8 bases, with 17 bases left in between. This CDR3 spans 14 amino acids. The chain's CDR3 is CASKIAGGGEKLFF. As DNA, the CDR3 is TGTGCCAGTAAAATTGCAGGCGGGGGAGAAAAACTGTTTTTT.

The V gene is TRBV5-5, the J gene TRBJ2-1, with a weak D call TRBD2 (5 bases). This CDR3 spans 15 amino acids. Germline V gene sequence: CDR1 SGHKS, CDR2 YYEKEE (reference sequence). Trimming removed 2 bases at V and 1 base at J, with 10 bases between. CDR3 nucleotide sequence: TGTGCCAGCAGCTTAAACGCGGGTTCCTACAATGAGCAGTTCTTC. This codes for CASSLNAGSYNEQFF.

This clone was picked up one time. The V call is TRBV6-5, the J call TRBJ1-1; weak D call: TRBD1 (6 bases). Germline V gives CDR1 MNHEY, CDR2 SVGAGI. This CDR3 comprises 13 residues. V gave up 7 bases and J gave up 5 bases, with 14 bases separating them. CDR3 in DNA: TGTGCCAGCACTCAGGGGAGGGGGACTGAAGCTTTCTTT. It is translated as CASTQGRGTEAFF.

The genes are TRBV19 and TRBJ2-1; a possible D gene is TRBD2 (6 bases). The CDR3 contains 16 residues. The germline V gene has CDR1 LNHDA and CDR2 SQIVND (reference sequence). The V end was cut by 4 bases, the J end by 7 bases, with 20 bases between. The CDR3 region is CASSSLLAPGGNEQFF. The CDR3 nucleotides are TGTGCCAGTAGTAGCCTCCTAGCGCCCGGGGGAAATGAGCAGTTCTTC. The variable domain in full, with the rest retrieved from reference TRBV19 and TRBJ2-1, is DGGITQSPKYLFRKEGQNVTLSCEQNLNHDAMYWYRQDPGQGLRLIYYSQIVNDFQKGDIAEGYSVSREKKESFPLTVTSAQKNPTAFYLCASSSLLAPGGNEQFFGPGTRLTVL.

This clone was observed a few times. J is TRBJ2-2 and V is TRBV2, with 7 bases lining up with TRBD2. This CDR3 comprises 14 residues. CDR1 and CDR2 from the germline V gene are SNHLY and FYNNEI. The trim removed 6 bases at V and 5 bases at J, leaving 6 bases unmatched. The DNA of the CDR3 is TGTGCCAGCAGAAGCGGGGTCCAAACCGGGGAGCTGTTTTTT. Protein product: CASRSGVQTGELFF.

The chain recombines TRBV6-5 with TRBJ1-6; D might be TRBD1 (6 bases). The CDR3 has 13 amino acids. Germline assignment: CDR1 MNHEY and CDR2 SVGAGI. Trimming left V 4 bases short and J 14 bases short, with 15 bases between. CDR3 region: CASSSWDTLTLHF. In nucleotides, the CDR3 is TGTGCCAGCAGTTCTTGGGACACCTTGACCCTCCACTTT.